This entry concerns a single T cell receptor (beta chain). The antigen is undetermined. Germline V gene sequence: CDR1 LNHDA, CDR2 SQIVND (reference sequence). The CDR3 runs to 16 residues. The junction had 8 bases not matched to a gene; V was cut back by 4 bases and J by 2 bases. The data derive from a study of T cells after posttransplantation cyclophosphamide. TCRdb's table, derived via immunoSEQ multiplex PCR, lists solely in-frame clones and lacks some. The sample has tens of thousands of clones; around 84% are singletons. Whole-study findings and limits: Skin or GI-infiltrating T cells shared few TRB sequences with blood.

The V gene is TRBV19, the J gene TRBJ1-3; 7 bases align to TRBD1. The clonotype comes from a young man with a blood cancer, CMV-positive, and with a related stem cell donor. Sequences were obtained from PBMCs. CDR3 amino acids: CASSRQGGAAGNTIYF. The CDR3 DNA is TGTGCCAGTAGTAGGCAGGGGGGAGCGGCTGGAAACACCATATATTTT.